This T cell receptor (beta chain) was sequenced for a study of T-cell reconstitution after alpha-beta-depleted transplantation in children. Deletions cut 8 bases from V and 2 bases from J, with 13 bases between. The length of the CDR3 is 13 residues. Ten or more counts support this clonotype. TCRbeta library construction was performed incorporating unique molecular identifiers. TCRdb used MiXCR to reprocess the PCR reads, holding one entry per CDR3 protein. The sample yields some 600,000 distinct CDR3 sequences, roughly 13% seen once. The clonotype comes from a male patient aged 10 to 17 who had a stem cell transplant for acute myeloid leukemia, so the T cells may come from the graft donor. The starting material was PBMCs, mostly from graft donor cells, obtained 360 days after TCRalphabeta/CD19-depleted stem cell transplant. The rearrangement uses TRBV12-3 or TRBV12-4 and TRBJ2-7, with no clear D. CDR3 sequence reads: CASWRTPTYEQYF. In nucleotides, the CDR3 is TGTGCCAGCTGGCGGACCCCCACCTACGAGCAGTACTTC.